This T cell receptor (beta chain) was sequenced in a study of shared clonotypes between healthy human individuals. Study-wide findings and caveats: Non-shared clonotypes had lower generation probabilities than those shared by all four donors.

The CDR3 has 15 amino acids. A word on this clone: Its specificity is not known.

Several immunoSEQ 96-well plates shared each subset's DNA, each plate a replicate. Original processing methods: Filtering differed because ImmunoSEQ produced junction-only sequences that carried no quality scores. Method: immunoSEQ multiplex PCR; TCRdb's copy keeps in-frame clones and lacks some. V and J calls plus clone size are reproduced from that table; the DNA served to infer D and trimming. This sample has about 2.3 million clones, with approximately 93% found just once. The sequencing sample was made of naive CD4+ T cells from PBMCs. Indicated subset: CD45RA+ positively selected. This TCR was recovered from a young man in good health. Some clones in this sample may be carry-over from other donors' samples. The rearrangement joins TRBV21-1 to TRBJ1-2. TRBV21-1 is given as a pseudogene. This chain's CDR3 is CASSSRTPKNYGYTF. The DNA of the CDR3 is TGTGCCAGCAGCAGCCGGACGCCAAAGAACTATGGCTACACCTTC.